The sample holds a few counts of the clone carrying this T cell receptor beta chain. The antigen is unknown. This entry belongs to a study of cytomegalovirus exposure and HLA in healthy donors. Study-level points and caveats: An analysis was carried out at a later point. It showed that HLA-associated TCR beta chains were more clonally expanded than equally common non-associated chains.

With 60 Vbeta and 13 Jbeta primers, the PCR was carried out. Sequencing was performed with immunoSEQ multiplex PCR; in TCRdb, only in-frame clones are kept and a portion is missing. This table holds over 75,000 clones, roughly four fifths found once. The CDR3 is 15 amino acids. The V end was cut by 4 bases, the J end by 4 bases, with 17 bases between. Germline CDR1 and CDR2: SGHRS and YFSETQ. The clonotype comes from a young man in good health and CMV-seropositive. The sample comprised PBMCs. The gene calls are TRBV5-1 and TRBJ2-5; D is possibly TRBD1 (6 bases). The CDR3 DNA reads TGCGCCAGCAGCGCAGGGGTAGGATTTCGAGAGACCCAGTACTTC. Its protein product is CASSAGVGFRETQYF. Based on the CDR3 plus reference TRBV5-1 and TRBJ2-5, the full variable domain is KAGVTQTPRYLIKTRGQQVTLSCSPISGHRSVSWYQQTPGQGLQFLFEYFSETQRNKGNFPGRFSGRQFSNSRSEMNVSTLELGDSALYLCASSAGVGFRETQYFGPGTRLLVL.